This T cell receptor beta chain was recovered during a study of beta chain features in type 1 diabetes. As for the study in general: Similarity in age, gender and cell yields was seen between patients and healthy donors. The examined sorted cells totaled some 99 million across samples. Study findings and constraints: Shortening that was moderate but significant affected the TCRB CDR3s of Type 1 diabetes patients in all four CD4+ subsets. PCR might preferentially amplify shorter templates, equally in patients and controls.

What was sequenced were expressed TCRB transcripts, since all of the isolated RNA had been reverse transcribed. Data came from immunoSEQ multiplex PCR; TCRdb stores just in-frame clones and leaves some out. The table includes about 260,000 clones, roughly 22% detected once. As to this clone: Its target is unknown.

The CDR3 contains 15 residues. Germline CDR1 GTSNPN, CDR2 SVGIG (reference sequence). V shed 2 bases and J 4 bases; nucleotides not matched to a gene: 8. The TCR originated in a middle-aged woman with type 1 diabetes. This sequence joins TRBV30 and TRBJ2-5; the match to TRBD1 covers 9 bases. What was sequenced was naive CD4+ T cells from blood. The CDR3 DNA reads as TGTGCCTGGAGTTTAGGACAGGGGTATAGAGAGACCCAGTACTTC. Its translation is CAWSLGQGYRETQYF.